These T cell receptor beta chains were read from a single sample in a study of post-analysis software for immune sequencing data. MiXCR, applied by TCRdb to the PCR reads, yields one record per CDR3 protein. Of roughly 400,000 distinct CDR3 sequences listed, about 39% are singletons. What was sequenced was blood. The origin of the receptors is a girl aged 2 to 9 with multiple sclerosis. Each CDR3 is given with its conserved first and last residue. The order of the fields is V gene, J gene, CDR3 protein.

>TRBV6-1|TRBJ2-3
CASSEYPAGGTDTQYF
>TRBV7-6|TRBJ2-3
CASSLGSKGVTDTQYF
>TRBV7-6|TRBJ1-1
CASSPQPSRGTEAFF
>TRBV20-1|TRBJ1-2
CSAKFYGYTF
>TRBV7-9|TRBJ2-1
CASSRGLAGGNEQFF
>TRBV7-2|TRBJ2-3
CASSPYGGQGTDTQYF
>TRBV7-2|TRBJ2-3
CASSLAPSGSEVDTQYF
>TRBV4-1|TRBJ1-4
CASSQGDRAEKLFF
>TRBV12-3/TRBV12-4|TRBJ2-1
CASSPPLAGGSEQFF
>TRBV10-2|TRBJ2-4
CASSDDLDNIQYF
>TRBV10-3|TRBJ1-2
CAIKKWQGAFSVYTF
>TRBV5-1|TRBJ1-4
CASSSTGEGEKLFF
>TRBV6-5|TRBJ1-1
CASSTDRGRTEAFF
>TRBV9|.
CASSAGGLETYEQYF
>TRBV15|.
CATSNNRAGPYEQYF
>TRBV5-1|TRBJ2-5
CASSSAAKTSGEETQYF
>TRBV6-5|TRBJ2-5
CASSDRETQYF
>TRBV4-1|TRBJ1-5
CASSRDGGPNQPQHF
>TRBV12-5|TRBJ1-2
CASGLVQAYGYTF
>TRBV7-3|TRBJ2-1
CASSATRTAEQFF
>TRBV11-2|.
CASSSPGYEQYF